This TCR beta chain emerged from a study of T cells in Graves' hyperthyroidism and ophthalmopathy. The study, taken as a whole, reports: Also found in blood were most expanded thyroid clonotypes above 0.001.

This clonotype was seen at least ten times. Its antigen is unknown. RNA transcripts served as the template for amplifying TCR beta CDR3 regions. Carried out on the TCR CDR3, a first-round RT-PCR used the HTBI primer set. TCRdb analysed the multiplex PCR reads with MiXCR anew, one entry per CDR3 protein. The repertoire holds under 350,000 distinct CDR3 sequences, with approximately 18% as singletons. Based on clinical symptoms, serum thyroxine and TRAb, thyroid ultrasound and orbital computed tomography, diagnoses were reached. The CDR3 covers 14 residues. From germline, CDR1 is WSHSY and CDR2 SAAADI. V lost 6 bases, J lost 7 bases, and 5 bases stayed unmatched.

Sequenced material: blood. This clonotype was obtained from a woman aged 45-65 years with Graves' hyperthyroidism. V gene TRBV10-2 combines with J gene TRBJ2-1; 11 bases align to TRBD2. CDR3 sequence (DNA): TGCGCCAGCAGGGGACTAGCGGCCGAGAATGAGCAGTTCTTC. Translated: CASRGLAAENEQFF.